This T cell receptor (beta chain) was retrieved from a study of shared clonotypes between healthy human individuals. Background on the study: The study used three CD4 naive, three CD4 memory, two CD8 naive and one CD8 memory plate per donor.

The method was immunoSEQ multiplex PCR; TCRdb's version includes in-frame clones alone and lacks a portion of them. In the table there are roughly 810,000 clones, 90% to 97% of which are singletons. The CDR3 sequence is 13 residues long. Germline loops: CDR1 MDHEN, CDR2 SYDVKM. Trimming pared 8 bases from V and 0 bases from J, leaving 11 bases between. Terminally differentiated effector memory CD45RA+ cells were excluded from the naive CD8 cells, which were CD45RO-negative and positively selected for CCR7. The donors, healthy adults who were HIV-negative, had experienced no recent acute infections or vaccinations.

The source material was naive CD8+ T cells sorted from blood. The source is a man younger than 45 in good health. J is TRBJ2-7 and V is TRBV28; perhaps D is TRBD1 or TRBD2 (5 bases each). CDR3 amino acids: CASLRDPSYEQYF. As DNA, the CDR3 is TGTGCCAGCTTGAGGGACCCCTCCTACGAGCAGTACTTC.